Below, 26 T cell receptor beta chains from the same sample are listed, as sequenced in a study of blood T cell repertoires in COVID-19. The repertoire was sequenced with immunoSEQ multiplex PCR; TCRdb's copy has only in-frame clones and lacks some. Counted here are 250,000 or so clones, approximately 86% occurring once; the ten biggest clones make up just under 9%. The material sequenced was peripheral blood. These receptors were obtained from a middle-aged man with active or convalescent COVID-19.

CDR3 DNA: TGTGCCAGTAGTTATACGGACTTACGCGATACGCAGTATTTT. As protein: CASSYTDLRDTQYF. The chain combines TRBV19 with TRBJ2-3; a possible D gene is TRBD2 (5 bases). CDR3 length: 14 residues. Trimming took 5 bases from V and 6 from J, leaving 15 bases between them. The germline gives CDR1 LNHDA, CDR2 SQIVND (reference sequence).

The rearrangement uses TRBV5-5 and TRBJ1-6; TRBD1 aligns across 10 bases. The CDR3 extends over 15 amino acids. Germline CDR1 and CDR2: SGHKS and YYEKEE (reference sequence). The J segment lost 7 bases and the V segment lost 4 bases, leaving 5 bases of the junction unmatched. CDR3 sequence reads: CASSPTGGENSPLHF. The CDR3 DNA reads as TGTGCCAGCAGCCCGACAGGGGGCGAAAATTCACCCCTCCACTTT.

The rearrangement links TRBV3-1 (or the pseudogene TRBV3-2) to TRBJ1-3, with D uncertain. CDR1 is LGHDT and CDR2 is YNNKEL in the germline V gene (reference sequence). The CDR3 is made up of 17 amino acids. V dropped 1 base and J dropped 0 bases, with 13 bases sitting between them. This chain's CDR3 is CASSQGLERPSGNTIYF. The CDR3 DNA follows: TGTGCCAGCAGCCAAGGTCTGGAGAGACCCTCTGGAAACACCATATATTTT.

The chain uses TRBV7-9 and TRBJ2-3; D perhaps matches TRBD1 (5 bases). From germline, CDR1 is SEHNR and CDR2 FQNEAQ (reference sequence). The CDR3 covers 13 residues. With 6 bases removed from V and 3 bases from J, the gap between germline ends came to 10 bases. CDR3 DNA: TGTGCCAGCAGACCAGCAGGGACAGATACGCAGTATTTT. It encodes CASRPAGTDTQYF.

The chain recombines TRBV30 with TRBJ2-5; D unresolved. This CDR3 has 13 amino acids. V lost 0 bases to trimming and J lost 0 bases, with 5 bases between them. Germline V lookup: CDR1 GTSNPN, CDR2 SVGIG (reference sequence). The CDR3 region is CAWSVPYQETQYF. DNA of the CDR3: TGTGCCTGGAGTGTCCCGTACCAAGAGACCCAGTACTTC.

The chain uses TRBV18 and TRBJ1-1; D gene uncertain. Germline CDR1 is KGHSH and CDR2 is LQKENI. V was trimmed by 2 bases and J by 8 bases, leaving 12 bases between them. This CDR3 has 13 amino acids. As DNA, the CDR3 is TGTGCCAGCTCACCAACGGAGAGCAGCGAAGCTTTCTTT. It is translated as CASSPTESSEAFF.

J is TRBJ1-4 and V is TRBV24-1; 10 bases agree with TRBD1. This CDR3 region has 13 residues. CDR1 is KGHDR and CDR2 is SFDVKD in the germline V gene. Trimming took 9 bases from V and 4 from J; bases not matched to a gene: 1. CDR3 amino acids: CATGTGVNEKLFF. In DNA form, the CDR3 reads TGTGCCACCGGGACAGGGGTTAATGAAAAACTGTTTTTT.

This clone was counted between two and nine times. The CDR3 nucleotides read TGTGCCAGCAGCTTTGGGACAGGGGGATCCTACGAGCAGTACTTC. Residues: CASSFGTGGSYEQYF. The chain couples TRBV11-3 to TRBJ2-7; 11 nucleotides line up with TRBD1. The CDR3 length is 15 residues. Germline assignment: CDR1 SGHNT and CDR2 YENEEA. J was trimmed by 1 base and V by 3 bases; bases with no gene match: 2.

The chain has TRBV7-9 and TRBJ2-1; D not certain. The CDR3 is 11 amino acids. In germline, CDR1 is SEHNR, CDR2 FQNEAQ (reference sequence). Trimming stripped 3 bases from V and 8 bases from J, with 5 bases between. The CDR3 DNA reads as TGTGCCAGCAGCTTTTTCGATGAGCAGTTCTTC. Protein: CASSFFDEQFF. Using reference TRBV7-9 and TRBJ2-1 for the parts outside the CDR3, the full variable domain is DTGVSQNPRHKITKRGQNVTFRCDPISEHNRLYWYRQTLGQGPEFLTYFQNEAQLEKSRLLSDRFSAERPKGSFSTLEIQRTEQGDSAMYLCASSFFDEQFFGPGTRLTVL.

J is TRBJ2-1 and V is TRBV9; the match to TRBD2 covers 14 bases. The CDR3 loop spans 15 amino acids. V shed 0 bases and J 12 bases; nucleotides not matched to a gene: 5. Germline V gene data show CDR1 as SGDLS and CDR2 as YYNGEE. The CDR3 sequence is CASSVGTSGGFGQFF. CDR3 bases: TGTGCCAGCAGCGTAGGGACTAGCGGGGGGTTTGGGCAGTTCTTC.

The V gene is TRBV11-2, the J gene TRBJ2-7; 7 positions match TRBD1. The J segment lost 0 bases and the V segment lost 6 bases, leaving 11 bases of the junction unmatched. This CDR3 spans 16 amino acids. Germline values: CDR1 SGHAT, CDR2 FQNNGV. The CDR3 region is CASRPPGGTVSYEQYF. As DNA, the CDR3 is TGTGCCAGCAGACCACCAGGGGGAACGGTCTCCTACGAGCAGTACTTC.

This clone was seen more than once but under ten times. The germline gene is not matched at one end of the junction; a read error may be the cause. Here the CDR3 reads CASSLGPGQGTRAF. The CDR3 DNA reads as TGCGCCAGCAGCTTGGGACCGGGACAGGGGACCAGGGCCTTC. The chain joins TRBV5-1 to TRBJ1-2; TRBD1 matches at 10 bases. This CDR3 has 14 residues. CDR1 is SGHRS, CDR2 YFSETQ, per germline. The whole variable domain, filled in from reference TRBV5-1 and TRBJ1-2, reads KAGVTQTPRYLIKTRGQQVTLSCSPISGHRSVSWYQQTPGQGLQFLFEYFSETQRNKGNFPGRFSGRQFSNSRSEMNVSTLELGDSALYLCASSLGPGQGTRAFGSGTRLTVV.

CDR3 protein: CASSEGDPTFSYEQYF. The CDR3 bases are TGTGCCAGCAGCGAGGGGGACCCAACCTTCTCGTACGAGCAGTACTTC. The rearrangement links TRBV9 to TRBJ2-7; the D gene is possibly TRBD1 (6 bases). Germline values: CDR1 SGDLS, CDR2 YYNGEE. V lost 3 bases and J lost 4, with 20 bases in between. The CDR3 has 16 residues. Combining the CDR3 with reference TRBV9 and TRBJ2-7 gives the whole variable domain DSGVTQTPKHLITATGQRVTLRCSPRSGDLSVYWYQQSLDQGLQFLIQYYNGEERAKGNILERFSAQQFPDLHSELNLSSLELGDSALYFCASSEGDPTFSYEQYFGPGTRLTVT.

The chain employs TRBV12-3 or TRBV12-4 and TRBJ2-1; D is possibly TRBD2 (5 bases). This CDR3 is 12 amino acids long. With 8 bases removed from V and 9 bases from J, the gap between germline ends came to 14 bases. The CDR3 DNA reads as TGTGCCAGCGGTCGGACTGCTGTTGAGCAGTTCTTC. Residues: CASGRTAVEQFF.

The rearrangement joins TRBV4-1 to TRBJ2-2; 7 bases map to TRBD2. Germline V lookup: CDR1 MGHRA, CDR2 YSYEKL. V shed 6 bases and J 6 bases; nucleotides not matched to a gene: 4. CDR3 length equals 13 residues. The CDR3 here is CASREGGAGELFF. The CDR3 DNA reads TGCGCCAGCAGAGAGGGAGGGGCCGGGGAGCTGTTTTTT.

The chain has TRBV7-9 and TRBJ1-6; 8 bases fit TRBD1. Germline V gene lookup returns CDR1 SEHNR and CDR2 FQNEAQ (reference sequence). V was pared by 1 base and J by 10 bases, with 6 bases of the junction left unmatched. The CDR3 has 15 residues. The CDR3 sequence: CASSLGGTGVSPLHF. CDR3 nucleotides: TGTGCCAGCAGCTTAGGGGGGACAGGTGTATCACCCCTCCACTTT.

J is TRBJ1-3 and V is TRBV10-1; D is possibly TRBD1 (5 bases). The CDR3 is 14 residues long. Germline V gives CDR1 WNHNN, CDR2 SYGVQD (reference sequence). The V and J ends lost 2 bases and 0 bases respectively, with 5 bases between them. The CDR3 is CASSEGHSGNTIYF. Here the CDR3 DNA reads TGCGCCAGCAGTGAGGGACACTCTGGAAACACCATATATTTT.

For this clone: The junction departs from germline at one end; a sequencing error may be responsible. V gene TRBV5-6 combines with J gene TRBJ2-3; 16 bases map to TRBD2. CDR1 SGHDT and CDR2 YYEEEE come from the germline V gene. CDR3 size: 16 residues. The CDR3 DNA follows: TGTGCCAGCAGCGTTCCGGGACTAGCGGGGGGGCCTCTCTCCAATTTT. This codes for CASSVPGLAGGPLSNF.

The chain is built from TRBV5-5 and TRBJ2-7; D is uncertain. Trimming took off 2 bases at V and 3 bases at J, with 12 bases between the two ends. CDR1 and CDR2 from the germline V gene are SGHKS and YYEKEE (reference sequence). This CDR3 spans 14 amino acids. CDR3 loop: CASSFLLTGYEQYF. DNA for the CDR3: TGTGCCAGCAGCTTCCTCCTGACGGGCTACGAGCAGTACTTC.

This chain connects TRBV24-1 to TRBJ2-7; possible D gene TRBD2, 6 bases. V was clipped by 3 bases and J by 4 bases, with 18 bases between them. From germline, CDR1 is KGHDR and CDR2 SFDVKD. CDR3 length: 16 residues. CDR3 sequence (DNA): TGTGCCACCAGTGATGCCTCTCGGGGAGGAGGATACGAGCAGTACTTC. Amino acids: CATSDASRGGGYEQYF.

This clone has a handful of counts. The chain has TRBV28 and TRBJ1-2; TRBD1 might be the D (5 bases). V was pared by 5 bases and J by 4 bases, with 11 bases between. CDR1 and CDR2 from the germline V gene are MDHEN and SYDVKM. The CDR3 covers 13 residues. The CDR3 bases are TGTGCCAGCAGTCCGGGACTAAGCTATGGCTACACCTTC. Translated: CASSPGLSYGYTF.

The count of this clone is one. The chain employs TRBV19 and TRBJ2-7, with 8 positions matching TRBD2. The CDR3 runs to 14 residues. The V and J ends lost 2 bases and 3 bases, in that order; junction bases with no gene match: 3. Germline V lookup: CDR1 LNHDA, CDR2 SQIVND (reference sequence). The CDR3 sequence is CASSIQAGVYEQYF. CDR3 coding DNA: TGTGCCAGTAGTATACAAGCGGGAGTCTACGAGCAGTACTTC. Supplemented by reference TRBV19 and TRBJ2-7, the full variable domain reads DGGITQSPKYLFRKEGQNVTLSCEQNLNHDAMYWYRQDPGQGLRLIYYSQIVNDFQKGDIAEGYSVSREKKESFPLTVTSAQKNPTAFYLCASSIQAGVYEQYFGPGTRLTVT.

This sequence joins TRBV28 and TRBJ1-6; TRBD1 matches 8 bases. The CDR3 sequence is 14 residues long. The germline V gene has CDR1 MDHEN and CDR2 SYDVKM. The J segment lost 7 bases and the V segment lost 3 bases, leaving 2 bases of the junction unmatched. This chain's CDR3 is CASSFQGANSPLHF. The CDR3 DNA reads as TGTGCCAGCAGTTTCCAGGGGGCGAATTCACCCCTCCACTTT.

The rearrangement joins TRBV5-5 to TRBJ2-5; maybe TRBD1 (6 bases). Trimming removed 1 base at V and 2 bases at J, with 6 bases between. The length of the CDR3 is 13 residues. Germline V CDR1 and CDR2: SGHKS, YYEKEE (reference sequence). DNA for the CDR3: TGTGCCAGCAGCTTGAGGGGGCAAGAGACCCAGTACTTC. This translates into CASSLRGQETQYF.

This clone appeared a single time. The rearrangement uses TRBV11-3 and TRBJ2-1; TRBD1 agrees at 8 bases. After removal of 1 base from V and 6 bases from J, the junction contained 5 bases not matched to a gene. Looked up from germline, CDR1 is SGHNT and CDR2 is YENEEA. The CDR3 spans 15 residues. The CDR3 here is CASSLAGQGGNEQFF. The CDR3 DNA reads TGTGCCAGCAGCTTAGCTGGACAGGGAGGCAATGAGCAGTTCTTC.

The chain uses TRBV19 and TRBJ1-2, with D perhaps TRBD1 (6 bases). This CDR3 spans 14 amino acids. V lost 8 bases to trimming and J lost 3 bases, with 16 bases between them. Germline V gene data show CDR1 as LNHDA and CDR2 as SQIVND (reference sequence). The CDR3: CASHTGGQDYGYTF. In DNA, the CDR3 is TGTGCCAGTCACACCGGGGGGCAAGACTATGGCTACACCTTC.